This TCR beta chain was captured by sequencing in a study of cytomegalovirus exposure and HLA in healthy donors. The CDR3 runs 17 residues. V was clipped by 5 bases and J by 1 base; unmatched bases: 13. Germline assignment: CDR1 SEHNR and CDR2 FQNEAQ (reference sequence). The protocol was immunoSEQ multiplex PCR, while the TCRdb copy is restricted to in-frame clones and leaves out a portion. The sample holds 100,000 to 150,000 clones, around 86% seen once. This clonotype was sampled from a woman aged 18-29 years in good health and CMV-seronegative. Sequences were obtained from PBMCs. The J gene is TRBJ2-7, the V gene TRBV7-9; 8 bases are a match to TRBD1. CDR3 nucleotide sequence: TGTGCCAGCAGCGCCAAGGCAGGGGGCGCTACGTCCTACGAGCAGTACTTC. Translation gives CASSAKAGGATSYEQYF.